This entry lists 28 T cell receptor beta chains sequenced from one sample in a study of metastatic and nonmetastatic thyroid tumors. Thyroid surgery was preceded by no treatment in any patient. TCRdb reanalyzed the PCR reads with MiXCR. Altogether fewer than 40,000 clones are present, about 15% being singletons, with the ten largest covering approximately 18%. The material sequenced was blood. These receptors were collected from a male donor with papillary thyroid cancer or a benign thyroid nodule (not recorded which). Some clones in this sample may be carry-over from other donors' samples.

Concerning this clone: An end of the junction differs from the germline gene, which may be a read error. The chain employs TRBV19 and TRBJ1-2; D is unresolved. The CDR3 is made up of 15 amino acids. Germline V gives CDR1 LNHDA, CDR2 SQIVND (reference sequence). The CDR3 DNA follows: TGTGCCAGTAGTATAGGCAAGGGAGGAGTCTATGGCCACACCTTC. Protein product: CASSIGKGGVYGHTF.

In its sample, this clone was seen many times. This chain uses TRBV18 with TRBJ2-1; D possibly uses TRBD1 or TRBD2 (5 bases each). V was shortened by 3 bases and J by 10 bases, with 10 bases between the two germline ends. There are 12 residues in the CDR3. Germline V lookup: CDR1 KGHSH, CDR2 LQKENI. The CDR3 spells CASSPVGVEQFF. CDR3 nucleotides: TGTGCCAGCTCACCGGTGGGGGTAGAGCAGTTCTTC.

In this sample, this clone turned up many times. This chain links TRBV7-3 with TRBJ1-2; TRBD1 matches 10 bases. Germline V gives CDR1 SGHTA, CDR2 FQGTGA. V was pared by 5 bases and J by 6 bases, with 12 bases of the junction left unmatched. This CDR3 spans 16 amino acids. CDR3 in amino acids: CASSPNRGQGHHGYTF. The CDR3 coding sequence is TGTGCCAGCAGCCCAAACCGGGGACAGGGGCACCATGGCTACACCTTC.

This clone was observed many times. The chain's CDR3 is CSARDLRTGLYNEQFF. The CDR3 coding sequence is TGCAGTGCTAGAGATCTAAGGACAGGGCTCTACAATGAGCAGTTCTTC. The chain employs TRBV20-1 and TRBJ2-1, with 8 bases lining up with TRBD1. This CDR3 is 16 amino acids long. Germline-derived CDR1 and CDR2 are DFQATT and SNEGSKA (reference sequence). The trim removed 0 bases at V and 3 bases at J, leaving 7 bases unmatched.

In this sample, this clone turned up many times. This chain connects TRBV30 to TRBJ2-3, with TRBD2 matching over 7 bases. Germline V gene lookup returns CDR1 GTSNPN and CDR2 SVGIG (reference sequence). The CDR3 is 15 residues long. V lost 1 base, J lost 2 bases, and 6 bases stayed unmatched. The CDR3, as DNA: TGTGCCTGGAGTGAATCTAGCGGACCCACAGATACGCAGTATTTT. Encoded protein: CAWSESSGPTDTQYF.

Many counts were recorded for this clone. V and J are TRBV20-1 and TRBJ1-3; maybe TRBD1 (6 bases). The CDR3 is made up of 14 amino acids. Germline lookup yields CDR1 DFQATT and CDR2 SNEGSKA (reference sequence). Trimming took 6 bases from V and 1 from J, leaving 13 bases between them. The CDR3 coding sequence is TGCAGTGCCCAACAGGGTCTTTCTGGAAACACCATATATTTT. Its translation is CSAQQGLSGNTIYF.

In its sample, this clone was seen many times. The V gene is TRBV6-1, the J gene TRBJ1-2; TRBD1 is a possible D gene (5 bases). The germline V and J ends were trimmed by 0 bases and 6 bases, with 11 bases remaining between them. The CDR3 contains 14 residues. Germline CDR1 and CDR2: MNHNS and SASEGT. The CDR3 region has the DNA TGTGCCAGCAGTGAAGCGGACTTGACAGATGGCTACACCTTC. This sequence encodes CASSEADLTDGYTF.

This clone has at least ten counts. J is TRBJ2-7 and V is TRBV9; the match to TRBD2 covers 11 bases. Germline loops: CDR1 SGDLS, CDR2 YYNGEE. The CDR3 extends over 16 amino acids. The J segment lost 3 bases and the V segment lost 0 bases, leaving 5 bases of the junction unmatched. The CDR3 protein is CASSVDPGTSGYEQYF. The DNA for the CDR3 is TGTGCCAGCAGCGTAGACCCCGGGACTAGCGGCTACGAGCAGTACTTC.

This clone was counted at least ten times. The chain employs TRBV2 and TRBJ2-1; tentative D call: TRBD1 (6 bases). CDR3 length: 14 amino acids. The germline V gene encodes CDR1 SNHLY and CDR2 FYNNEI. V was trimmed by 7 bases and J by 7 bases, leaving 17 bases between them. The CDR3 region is CASMRAGVRNEQFF. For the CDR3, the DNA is TGTGCCAGCATGAGGGCAGGGGTGAGGAATGAGCAGTTCTTC. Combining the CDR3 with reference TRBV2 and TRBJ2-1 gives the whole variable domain EPEVTQTPSHQVTQMGQEVILRCVPISNHLYFYWYRQILGQKVEFLVSFYNNEISEKSEIFDDQFSVERPDGSNFTLKIRSTKLEDSAMYFCASMRAGVRNEQFFGPGTRLTVL.

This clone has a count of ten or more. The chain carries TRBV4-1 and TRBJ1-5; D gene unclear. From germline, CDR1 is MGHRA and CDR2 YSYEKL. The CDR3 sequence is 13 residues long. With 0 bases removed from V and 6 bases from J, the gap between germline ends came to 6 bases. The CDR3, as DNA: TGCGCCAGCAGCCAAGATCCGGGTCAGCCCCAGCATTTT. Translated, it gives CASSQDPGQPQHF.

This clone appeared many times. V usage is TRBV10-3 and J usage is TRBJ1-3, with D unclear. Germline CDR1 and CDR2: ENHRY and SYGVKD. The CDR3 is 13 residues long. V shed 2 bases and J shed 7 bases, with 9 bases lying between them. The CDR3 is CAISETGGNTIYF. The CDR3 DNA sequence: TGTGCCATCAGTGAGACGGGAGGGAACACCATATATTTT.

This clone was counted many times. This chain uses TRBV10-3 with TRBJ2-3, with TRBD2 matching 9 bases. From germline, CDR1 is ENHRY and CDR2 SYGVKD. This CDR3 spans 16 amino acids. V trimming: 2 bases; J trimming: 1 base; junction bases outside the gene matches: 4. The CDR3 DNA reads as TGTGCCATCAGTGAGATAGCTAGCGGGGGCACAGATACGCAGTATTTT. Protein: CAISEIASGGTDTQYF.

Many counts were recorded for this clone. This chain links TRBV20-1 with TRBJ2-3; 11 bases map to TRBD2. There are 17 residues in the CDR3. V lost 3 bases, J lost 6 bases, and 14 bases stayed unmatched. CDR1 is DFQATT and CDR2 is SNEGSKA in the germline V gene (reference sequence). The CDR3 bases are TGCAGTGCTAGGTCCCTAGCGGGAGGCTTGATCACGGATACGCAGTATTTT. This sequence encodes CSARSLAGGLITDTQYF.

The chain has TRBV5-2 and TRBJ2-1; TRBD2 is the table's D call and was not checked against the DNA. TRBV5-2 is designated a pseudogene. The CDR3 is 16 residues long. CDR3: CASNLSPAGGVNKQFF. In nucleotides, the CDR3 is TGTGCCAGCAACTTGAGTCCAGCGGGAGGTGTCAATAAGCAGTTCTTC.

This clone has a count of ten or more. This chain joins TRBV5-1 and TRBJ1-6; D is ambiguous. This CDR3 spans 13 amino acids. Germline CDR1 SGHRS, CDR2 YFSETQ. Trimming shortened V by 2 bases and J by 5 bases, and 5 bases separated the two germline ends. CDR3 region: CASSFGDNSPLHF. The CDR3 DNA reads TGCGCCAGCAGCTTTGGAGATAATTCACCCCTCCACTTT.

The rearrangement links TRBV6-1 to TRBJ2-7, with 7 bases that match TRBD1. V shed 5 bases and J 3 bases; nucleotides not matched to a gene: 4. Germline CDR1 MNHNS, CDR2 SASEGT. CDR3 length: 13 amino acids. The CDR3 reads CASSPSGGYEQYF. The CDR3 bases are TGTGCCAGCAGTCCCTCAGGGGGCTACGAGCAGTACTTC.

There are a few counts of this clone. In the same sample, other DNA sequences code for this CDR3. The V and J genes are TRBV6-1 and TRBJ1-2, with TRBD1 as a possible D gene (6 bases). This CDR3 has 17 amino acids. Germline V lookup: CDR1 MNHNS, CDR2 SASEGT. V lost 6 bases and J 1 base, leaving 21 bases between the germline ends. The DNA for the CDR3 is TGTGCCAGCAGGACGCCTCTGGGGGGGGCAGGTAACTATGGCTACACCTTC. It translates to CASRTPLGGAGNYGYTF.

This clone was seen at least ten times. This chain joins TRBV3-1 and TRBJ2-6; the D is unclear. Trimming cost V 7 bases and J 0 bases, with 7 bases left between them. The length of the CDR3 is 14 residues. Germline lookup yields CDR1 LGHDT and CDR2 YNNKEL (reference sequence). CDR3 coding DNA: TGTGCCAGCACCGAAAGCTCTGGGGCCAACGTCCTGACTTTC. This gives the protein CASTESSGANVLTF.

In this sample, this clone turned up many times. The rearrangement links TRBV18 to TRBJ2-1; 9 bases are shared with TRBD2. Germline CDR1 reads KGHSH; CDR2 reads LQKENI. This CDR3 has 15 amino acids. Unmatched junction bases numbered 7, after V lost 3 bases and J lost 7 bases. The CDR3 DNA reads TGTGCCAGCTCACCTCGTAGCGGGAGTTTTAATGAGCAGTTCTTC. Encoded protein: CASSPRSGSFNEQFF.

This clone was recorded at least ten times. CDR3 amino acids: CSARGGGNTGELFF. For the CDR3, the DNA is TGCAGTGCTAGAGGAGGGGGTAACACCGGGGAGCTGTTTTTT. The V and J genes are TRBV20-1 and TRBJ2-2; tentative D call: TRBD1 (6 bases). From germline, CDR1 is DFQATT and CDR2 SNEGSKA (reference sequence). This CDR3 contains 14 residues. The germline V and J ends were trimmed by 1 base and 2 bases, with 8 bases remaining between them.

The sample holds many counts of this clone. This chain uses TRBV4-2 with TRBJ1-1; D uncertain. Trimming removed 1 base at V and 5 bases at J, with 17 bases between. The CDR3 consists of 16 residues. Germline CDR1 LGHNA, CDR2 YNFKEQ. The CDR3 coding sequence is TGTGCCAGCAGCCAAGCTGAGGGCGTCTTGGATACTGAAGCTTTCTTT. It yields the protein CASSQAEGVLDTEAFF.

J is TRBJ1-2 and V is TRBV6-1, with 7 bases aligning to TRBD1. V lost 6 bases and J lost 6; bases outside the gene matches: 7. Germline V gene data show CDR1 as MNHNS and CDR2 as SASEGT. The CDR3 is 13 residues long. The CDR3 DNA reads TGTGCCAGCAGGGGCGGACAGGTCCATGGCTACACCTTC. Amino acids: CASRGGQVHGYTF.

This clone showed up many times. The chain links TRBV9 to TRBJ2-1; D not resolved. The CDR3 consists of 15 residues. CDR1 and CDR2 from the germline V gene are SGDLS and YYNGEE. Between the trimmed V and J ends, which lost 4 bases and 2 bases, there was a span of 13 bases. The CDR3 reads CASSSRTDPYNEQFF. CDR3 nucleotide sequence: TGTGCCAGCAGCTCGCGGACGGATCCCTACAATGAGCAGTTCTTC.

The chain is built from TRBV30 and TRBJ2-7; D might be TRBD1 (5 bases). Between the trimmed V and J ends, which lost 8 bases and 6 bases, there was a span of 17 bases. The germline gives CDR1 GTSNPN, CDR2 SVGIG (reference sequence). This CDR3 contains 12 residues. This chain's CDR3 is CALSVLGREQYF. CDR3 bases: TGTGCCCTGAGTGTACTGGGGCGCGAGCAGTACTTC.

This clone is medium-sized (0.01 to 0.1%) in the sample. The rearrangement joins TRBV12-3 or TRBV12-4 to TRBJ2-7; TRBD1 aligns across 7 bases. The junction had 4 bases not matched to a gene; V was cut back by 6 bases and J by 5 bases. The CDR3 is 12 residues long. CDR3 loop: CASRRTGDEQYF. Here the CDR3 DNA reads TGTGCCAGCAGACGAACAGGGGACGAGCAGTACTTC.

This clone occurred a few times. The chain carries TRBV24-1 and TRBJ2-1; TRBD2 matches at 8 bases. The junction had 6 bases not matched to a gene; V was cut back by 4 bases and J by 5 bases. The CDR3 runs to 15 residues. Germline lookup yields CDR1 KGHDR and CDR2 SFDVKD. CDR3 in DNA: TGTGCCACCAGTGAGAGCGGGGGCAGAAACAATGAGCAGTTCTTC. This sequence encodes CATSESGGRNNEQFF.

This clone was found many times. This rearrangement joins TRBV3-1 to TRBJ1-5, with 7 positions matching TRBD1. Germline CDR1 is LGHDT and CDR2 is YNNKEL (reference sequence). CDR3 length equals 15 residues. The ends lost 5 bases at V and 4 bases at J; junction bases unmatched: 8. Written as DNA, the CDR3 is TGTGCCAGCAGCGCACAGGGACAGACTAATCAGCCCCAGCATTTT. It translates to CASSAQGQTNQPQHF.

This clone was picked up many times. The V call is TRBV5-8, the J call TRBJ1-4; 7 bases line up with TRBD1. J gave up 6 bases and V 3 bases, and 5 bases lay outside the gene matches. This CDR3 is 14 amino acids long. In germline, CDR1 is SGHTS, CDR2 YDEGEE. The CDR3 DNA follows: TGTGCCAGCAGCTCTGGACAGGTTTATGAAAAACTGTTTTTT. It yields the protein CASSSGQVYEKLFF.